The rows below give T cell receptor beta chains drawn from one sample of a study of shared clonotypes between healthy human individuals. Libraries were prepared by immunoSEQ multiplex PCR; TCRdb keeps only in-frame clonotypes and omits some of them. This table has about a million clones, 60% to 80% appearing once. The sample was memory CD4+ T cells sorted from blood. These receptors all come from a man younger than 35 in good health. CDR3s leave out the opening cysteine and the closing phenylalanine or tryptophan. The order of the fields is J gene, clone size, V gene, CDR3 protein. Size is stated for part of the rows, as once, few or many counts, or as a class when the clone is expanded.

>TRBJ2-7|NA|TRBV18
ASSSEGTGGHEQY
>TRBJ2-7|medium-sized|TRBV18
ASSPGTGNEQY
>TRBJ2-4|NA|TRBV21-1
ASSVRDRKNIQY
>TRBJ1-3|once|TRBV6-5
ASSPTGSAGNTIY
>TRBJ2-7|once|TRBV12-5
ASGFLNNHEQY
>TRBJ2-7|few|TRBV6-1
ASSERRYGAYEQY
>TRBJ2-3|NA|TRBV2
ASSLAGLGKDTQY
>TRBJ1-1|few|TRBV2
ASSEDTNTEAF
>TRBJ2-7|NA|TRBV19
ASSITGAYEQY
>TRBJ1-5|NA|TRBV5-6
ASSLTIGGGIGNQPQH
>TRBJ1-1|NA|TRBV7-9
ASSPTGRQLNTEAF
>TRBJ2-7|NA|TRBV29-1
SVGQGAYEQY
>TRBJ2-7|NA|TRBV10-3
AISDSGGSSYEQY
>TRBJ1-1|NA|TRBV27
ASSFIRGQNTEAF
>TRBJ1-6|NA|TRBV6-5
ASRDRGSYNSPLH
>TRBJ1-6|NA|TRBV7-2
ASSETVAGSPLH
>TRBJ2-3|NA|TRBV11-2
ASRRAGKGDTQY
>TRBJ2-7|NA|TRBV7-9
ASSEGQVANEQY
>TRBJ1-2|NA|TRBV9
ASSATGGAKGYT
>TRBJ1-2|NA|TRBV5-1
ASSVDAAGGNYGYT
>TRBJ2-7|NA|TRBV7-2
ASSLRNSYEQY
>TRBJ2-1|NA|TRBV7-2
ASSPTQGQQF
>TRBJ2-3|NA|TRBV19
ASSIDSSTDTQY
>TRBJ2-5|NA|TRBV18
ASSLIKTQGNQETQY
>TRBJ2-5|few|TRBV15
ATSRPQETQY
>TRBJ2-7|many|TRBV9
ASSEVPSTYEQY
>TRBJ2-7|many|TRBV4-3
ASSQVGTSGGYEQY
>TRBJ2-1|NA|TRBV28
ASSLASGNFYNEQF
>TRBJ1-5|NA|TRBV7-9
APALFQGSNQPQH
>TRBJ2-7|NA|TRBV28
ASSLAVAEQY
>TRBJ2-7|NA|TRBV11-2
ASSSWTGAYEQY
>TRBJ1-2|NA|TRBV7-8
ASSRFGTGDYGYT
>TRBJ2-1|few|TRBV9
ASSVVLAGGAEQF
>TRBJ2-3|few|TRBV5-1
ASSPGVVSTDTQY
>TRBJ1-5|NA|TRBV5-1
ASSSDRGQPQH
>TRBJ1-6|once|TRBV30
AWSLGRGGRAYNSPLH
>TRBJ1-6|few|TRBV19
ASSLYSIENSPLH
>TRBJ2-2|many|TRBV5-6
ASTPGGLAAGELF
>TRBJ1-6|NA|TRBV6-5
ASSYSGSRRSSPLH
>TRBJ2-1|NA|TRBV5-8
ASNRGLLVDEQF
>TRBJ2-7|NA|TRBV23-1
ASGVGNYEQY
>TRBJ1-3|NA|TRBV6-1
ASSVAGVGNTIY
>TRBJ2-5|NA|TRBV7-2
ASSLAAGGWETQY
>TRBJ2-2|NA|TRBV7-9
ASSLFSLAGGPGELF
>TRBJ2-3|NA|TRBV11-2
ASSSLGGAQY
>TRBJ2-1|NA|TRBV25-1
ASEKGFGEQF
>TRBJ1-2|few|TRBV28
ASSQGFGYT
>TRBJ2-7|NA|TRBV5-1
ASSFEGGPSYEQY
>TRBJ1-5|NA|TRBV5-1
ASSSGEEAQPQH
>TRBJ2-3|NA|TRBV27
ASSSRPGGGTDTQY
>TRBJ1-5|NA|TRBV27
ASSLRGLGPYNQPQH
>TRBJ1-2|few|TRBV27
ASSLHNTNYGYT
>TRBJ2-5|few|TRBV28
ASSPYWGVTQY
>TRBJ1-1|NA|TRBV2
ASRTQGRTEAF